The TCR beta chain described here comes from a study of circulating tumor DNA in untreated peripheral T-cell lymphoma. The CDR3 length is 19 residues. The J segment lost 2 bases and the V segment lost 0 bases, leaving 12 bases of the junction unmatched. Germline CDR1 LNHNV, CDR2 YYDKDF (reference sequence). This clone was seen more than once but under ten times. Its antigen is unknown. Broader study findings: Tumor-specific clonotypes were found in roughly 75% of patients.

Data came from immunoSEQ multiplex PCR; TCRdb stores just in-frame clones and leaves some out. The sample holds some 2,200 clones, over 55% seen once. This tumor tissue came from a pretreatment baseline collection. The receptor was isolated from a human donor with peripheral T-cell lymphoma. V usage is TRBV15 and J usage is TRBJ2-3; TRBD2 matches at 9 bases. The specimen sequenced was tumor tissue. The CDR3 here is CATSRDLAGDSRYTDTQYF. The CDR3 DNA is TGTGCCACCAGCAGAGATTTAGCGGGGGATTCCCGCTACACAGATACGCAGTATTTT.